This T cell receptor beta chain came from a study of neurological immune-mediated disorders. The unsorted libraries originated from 2 million PBMCs kept at -80 C. Concerning this clonotype itself: Its antigen is currently unknown.

This CDR3 has 12 residues. Trimming left V 0 bases short and J 5 bases short, with 1 base between. The germline V gene has CDR1 MNHEY and CDR2 SVGAGI. Overall study results and limits: None of the CDR3 amino acid sequences of expanded clones recurred across subjects, suggesting private repertoires in all groups. The greatest TCR clonal expansion occurred in HTLV-1-associated myelopathy and the least in multiple sclerosis, which fell below healthy controls.

With 10-nucleotide random UMIs, 5'RACE was used to make the cDNA. A single record per CDR3 protein comes from TCRdb applying MiXCR to the 5' RACE reads. The top ten hold 15% of the sample, which has more than 70,000 distinct CDR3 sequences, about a sixth seen once. The sample consisted of PBMCs. This TCR was sampled from a woman between 40 and 55 years old in good health. The rearrangement uses TRBV6-5 and TRBJ1-4; D gene ambiguous. CDR3 protein: CASSYSNEKLFF. CDR3 bases: TGTGCCAGCAGTTACTCGAATGAAAAACTGTTTTTT.